These T cell receptor beta chains were read from a single sample in a study of blood T cells in healthy people across ages. A single record per CDR3 protein comes from TCRdb applying MiXCR to the 5' RACE reads. The sample consists of 650,000 to 700,000 distinct CDR3 sequences, about 32% of them appearing once. Sequenced: blood. The receptors shown here come from a woman older than 75 in good health. Both conserved end residues are part of each CDR3. A D gene is named only where the DNA matches it firmly. A clone size is listed for some rows: how often the clone was seen (once, few, many), or a class if it is expanded.

CDR3 DNA: TGTGCCAGCAGTTTATCGGACAGCTCCTACGAGCAGTACTTC; CDR3 protein: CASSLSDSSYEQYF; CDR3 length: 14; J gene: TRBJ2-7; clone size: many; V gene: TRBV27; D gene: -
CDR3 DNA: TGTGCCAGCAGCCAAGATATGCGGGGGGACGGGACAGATACGCAGTATTTT; CDR3 protein: CASSQDMRGDGTDTQYF; CDR3 length: 17; J gene: TRBJ2-3; clone size: -; V gene: TRBV3-1; D gene: TRBD2
CDR3 DNA: TGCAGTGCTGGGCCACCGGGACAGGGGAGGGAGACCCAGTACTTC; CDR3 protein: CSAGPPGQGRETQYF; CDR3 length: 15; J gene: TRBJ2-5; clone size: many; V gene: TRBV20-1; D gene: TRBD1
CDR3 DNA: TGCGCCAGCAGCTTGGAGGCTAGCGGGGGGGCCGAAGATACGCAGTATTTT; CDR3 protein: CASSLEASGGAEDTQYF; CDR3 length: 17; J gene: TRBJ2-3; clone size: -; V gene: TRBV5-1; D gene: TRBD2
CDR3 DNA: TGTGCCAGTACCCAGCCGAGGCAGGGGGCGGTCAATGAGCAGTTCTTC; CDR3 protein: CASTQPRQGAVNEQFF; CDR3 length: 16; J gene: TRBJ2-1; clone size: many; V gene: TRBV19; D gene: TRBD1
CDR3 DNA: TGTGCCATCGGGGCACAGGGGAATGCGGGCTACACCTTC; CDR3 protein: CAIGAQGNAGYTF; CDR3 length: 13; J gene: TRBJ1-2; clone size: many; V gene: TRBV7-2; D gene: TRBD1
CDR3 DNA: TGTGCCAGCAGAAATGGTGGTGGCACTGAAGCTTTCTTT; CDR3 protein: CASRNGGGTEAFF; CDR3 length: 13; J gene: TRBJ1-1; clone size: -; V gene: TRBV6-2/TRBV6-3; D gene: -
CDR3 DNA: TGTGCCAGCTCACCACGGGGACAGGGGTTCGAGCAGTACTTC; CDR3 protein: CASSPRGQGFEQYF; CDR3 length: 14; J gene: TRBJ2-7; clone size: -; V gene: TRBV18; D gene: TRBD1
CDR3 DNA: TGTGCCAGTGGCGGGGCGATCACAGATACGCAGTATTTT; CDR3 protein: CASGGAITDTQYF; CDR3 length: 13; J gene: TRBJ2-3; clone size: many; V gene: TRBV9; D gene: -
CDR3 DNA: TGTGCCAGCAGCTCCAGGACTAGCGGGGGGGCCATGAGAGCCTACGAGCAGTACTTC; CDR3 protein: CASSSRTSGGAMRAYEQYF; CDR3 length: 19; J gene: TRBJ2-7; clone size: many; V gene: TRBV5-8; D gene: TRBD2
CDR3 DNA: TGTGCCAGCAGCTTAGGGACAGGGAATCCCCAAAGCCTCTACGAGCAGTACTTC; CDR3 protein: CASSLGTGNPQSLYEQYF; CDR3 length: 18; J gene: TRBJ2-7; clone size: many; V gene: TRBV7-8; D gene: TRBD1